One and the same sample provided the 30 T cell receptor beta chains below, sequenced in a study of blood T cell repertoires in COVID-19. Sequencing used immunoSEQ multiplex PCR; TCRdb keeps in-frame clones, though not all of them. Of 95,000 to 150,000 clones listed, 70% to 90% are singletons. The sample consisted of peripheral blood. The receptors shown here come from a woman aged 45-65 years with active or convalescent COVID-19.

This clone came up a few times. The chain links TRBV7-9 to TRBJ1-1; 7 nucleotides line up with TRBD1. Germline lookup yields CDR1 SEHNR and CDR2 FQNEAQ (reference sequence). CDR3 size: 14 residues. V trimming: 5 bases; J trimming: 0 bases; junction bases outside the gene matches: 3. CDR3 DNA sequence: TGTGCCAGCAGCCCGGACAGGATGAACACTGAAGCTTTCTTT. It is translated as CASSPDRMNTEAFF.

This chain uses TRBV6-5 with TRBJ1-1, with 7 bases lining up with TRBD1. The CDR3 is 15 residues long. J was trimmed by 1 base and V by 9 bases; bases with no gene match: 11. The germline V gene encodes CDR1 MNHEY and CDR2 SVGAGI. CDR3: CASMKQGTSNTEAFF. CDR3 coding DNA: TGTGCCAGTATGAAACAGGGGACTTCGAACACTGAAGCTTTCTTT.

This CDR3 reads CASSVGGRATDTQYF. The CDR3 DNA reads as TGCGCCAGCAGCGTTGGGGGGAGGGCCACAGATACGCAGTATTTT. The chain uses TRBV5-1 and TRBJ2-3; 7 positions agree with TRBD2. The CDR3 length is 15 residues. Germline CDR1 and CDR2: SGHRS and YFSETQ. The trim removed 4 bases at V and 2 bases at J, leaving 7 bases unmatched.

In DNA, the CDR3 is TGTGCCAGCAGCGTAGCTACAATGGGCGGGAGTAAGCAGTTCTTC. Amino acid sequence: CASSVATMGGSKQFF. The chain is built from TRBV9 and TRBJ2-1; TRBD2 matches at 7 bases. Germline V gives CDR1 SGDLS, CDR2 YYNGEE. This CDR3 has 15 amino acids. V lost 0 bases to trimming and J lost 11 bases; unmatched junction nucleotides: 11.

The chain couples TRBV28 to TRBJ2-5; D call uncertain. From germline, CDR1 is MDHEN and CDR2 SYDVKM. Between the trimmed V and J ends, which lost 1 base and 4 bases, there was a span of 13 bases. The CDR3 loop spans 15 amino acids. The CDR3 bases are TGTGCCAGCAGTTTATCCAGCAGCCGGAGAGAGACCCAGTACTTC. Amino acids: CASSLSSSRRETQYF.

CDR3 coding DNA: TGTGCCAGCAGCCCAGAGAGTGAAAAACTGTTTTTT. This codes for CASSPESEKLFF. The chain combines TRBV4-2 with TRBJ1-4, with D uncertain. Germline V gives CDR1 LGHNA, CDR2 YNFKEQ. This CDR3 comprises 12 residues. V shed 4 bases and J shed 7 bases, with 7 bases lying between them.

The J gene is TRBJ2-3, the V gene TRBV27; no clear D. CDR1 MNHEY and CDR2 SMNVEV come from the germline V gene (reference sequence). Trimming removed 5 bases at V and 5 bases at J, with 8 bases between. There are 12 residues in the CDR3. CDR3: CASSPGLDTQYF. As DNA, the CDR3 is TGTGCCAGCAGTCCAGGCTTAGATACGCAGTATTTT.

This clone was counted once. This chain's CDR3 is CASSDSRGTEEPQHF. The DNA for the CDR3 is TGTGCCAGCAGTGATTCCCGTGGGACAGAGGAGCCCCAGCATTTT. The genes are TRBV2 and TRBJ1-5; TRBD1 matches at 7 bases. Unmatched junction bases numbered 10, after V lost 3 bases and J lost 8 bases. The CDR3 is made up of 15 amino acids. CDR1 and CDR2 (germline): SNHLY, FYNNEI.

This sequence joins TRBV28 and TRBJ2-1, with TRBD1 matching 7 bases. Germline CDR1 is MDHEN and CDR2 is SYDVKM. This CDR3 is 16 amino acids long. Trimming removed 1 base from V and 4 bases from J; junction bases left unmatched: 7. For the CDR3, the DNA is TGTGCCAGCAGTTTATTCTCCGGGACAGCTTACAATGAGCAGTTCTTC. Translation gives CASSLFSGTAYNEQFF.

This clone was observed a single time. The chain uses TRBV6-6 and TRBJ1-5; unclear D gene. CDR1 is MNHNY and CDR2 is SVGAGI in the germline V gene (reference sequence). Trimming pared 1 base from V and 0 bases from J, leaving 10 bases between. The CDR3 loop spans 16 amino acids. CDR3 DNA: TGTGCCAGCAGTTACTTACCGGGTTATAGCAATCAGCCCCAGCATTTT. Its protein product is CASSYLPGYSNQPQHF.

The V and J genes are TRBV4-1 and TRBJ1-4; TRBD1 matches 7 bases. After removal of 4 bases from V and 3 bases from J, the junction contained 2 bases not matched to a gene. Germline CDR1 and CDR2: MGHRA and YSYEKL. The CDR3 contains 14 residues. CDR3 sequence reads: CASSPGQANEKLFF. The CDR3 nucleotides are TGCGCCAGCAGCCCAGGACAGGCTAATGAAAAACTGTTTTTT.

The chain recombines TRBV2 with TRBJ2-5; D not resolved. The CDR3 is made up of 13 amino acids. Trimming pared 3 bases from V and 2 bases from J, leaving 7 bases between. Germline assignment: CDR1 SNHLY and CDR2 FYNNEI. The CDR3 nucleotides read TGTGCCAGCAGTGAGGAGAGTCAAGAGACCCAGTACTTC. It codes for CASSEESQETQYF. Drawing the rest from reference TRBV2 and TRBJ2-5, the complete variable domain is EPEVTQTPSHQVTQMGQEVILRCVPISNHLYFYWYRQILGQKVEFLVSFYNNEISEKSEIFDDQFSVERPDGSNFTLKIRSTKLEDSAMYFCASSEESQETQYFGPGTRLLVL.

The chain links TRBV7-2 to TRBJ2-7; TRBD1 matches 8 bases. This CDR3 comprises 15 residues. CDR1 is SGHTA, CDR2 FQGNSA, per germline. V was pared by 3 bases and J by 1 base, with 5 bases of the junction left unmatched. The CDR3 DNA sequence: TGTGCCAGCAGCTTGGACAGGGTAAGGTCCTACGAGCAGTACTTC. Encoded protein: CASSLDRVRSYEQYF.

J is TRBJ2-7 and V is TRBV5-6; 10 bases map to TRBD2. CDR3 size: 16 residues. The germline CDR1 and CDR2 sequences are SGHDT and YYEEEE. The V segment lost 2 bases and the J segment 0 bases; nucleotides outside the gene matches: 5. The CDR3 DNA sequence: TGTGCCAGCAGCTTTTCGGTAGCGGGAGGCTCCTACGAGCAGTACTTC. It translates to CASSFSVAGGSYEQYF.

This chain links TRBV7-2 with TRBJ1-1; possible D gene TRBD1, 5 bases. Germline values: CDR1 SGHTA, CDR2 FQGNSA. V lost 8 bases to trimming and J lost 5 bases, with 15 bases between them. The CDR3 runs to 13 residues. CDR3 sequence: CASASQGSTEAFF. The CDR3 DNA reads TGTGCCAGCGCAAGCCAGGGTTCGACTGAAGCTTTCTTT.

The CDR3 spells CASSLGAGGEDTQYF. The CDR3 DNA sequence: TGTGCCAGCAGCTTAGGGGCGGGAGGGGAAGATACGCAGTATTTT. This rearrangement joins TRBV7-2 to TRBJ2-3; 9 bases line up with TRBD2. V dropped 1 base and J dropped 5; count of bases not matched to a gene: 4. CDR3 length equals 15 residues. Germline CDR1 SGHTA, CDR2 FQGNSA.

This chain links TRBV7-8 with TRBJ2-1; possible D gene TRBD2, 5 bases. Germline V gives CDR1 SGHVS, CDR2 FQNEAQ. V was shortened by 1 base and J by 0 bases, with 13 bases between the two germline ends. CDR3 length: 17 residues. DNA of the CDR3: TGTGCCAGCAGCTTAGTCCGTTTTGGGAGCTCCTACAATGAGCAGTTCTTC. This encodes CASSLVRFGSSYNEQFF.

This chain links TRBV9 with TRBJ1-2, with D tentatively TRBD1 (5 bases). The CDR3 loop spans 13 amino acids. Trimming removed 9 bases at V and 0 bases at J, with 12 bases between. Germline assignment: CDR1 SGDLS and CDR2 YYNGEE. As DNA, the CDR3 is TGTGCCACCAATAGACAGACTAACTATGGCTACACCTTC. Residues: CATNRQTNYGYTF.

The rearrangement links TRBV28 to TRBJ1-3; D might be TRBD1 (6 bases). With 5 bases removed from V and 0 bases from J, the gap between germline ends came to 11 bases. CDR3 length: 15 amino acids. Germline loops: CDR1 MDHEN, CDR2 SYDVKM. The CDR3 nucleotides read TGTGCCAGCAGTCCTACAGGGAACTCTGGAAACACCATATATTTT. Protein product: CASSPTGNSGNTIYF.

This clone was detected only a few times. CDR3 sequence: CARSSRLAGYEQYF. CDR3 nucleotide sequence: TGTGCCAGAAGCTCAAGACTAGCGGGATACGAGCAGTACTTC. This chain connects TRBV7-5 to TRBJ2-7; the table's D call, TRBD2, was not checked against the DNA. TRBV7-5 is an annotated pseudogene. This CDR3 contains 14 residues.

There are a few counts of this clone. The chain combines TRBV7-6 with TRBJ2-7; TRBD1 is a possible D gene (5 bases). The V and J ends lost 1 base and 0 bases respectively, with 13 bases between them. The germline gives CDR1 SGHVS, CDR2 FNYEAQ. This CDR3 has 16 amino acids. The CDR3 region is CASSLESGAASYEQYF. In DNA form, the CDR3 reads TGTGCCAGCAGCTTAGAAAGTGGGGCAGCCTCCTACGAGCAGTACTTC.

Remarks on this clone: At the DNA level, this CDR3 is encoded by other sequences in the same sample as well. The V gene is TRBV7-2, the J gene TRBJ2-3; D unresolved. V dropped 1 base and J dropped 3 bases, with 5 bases sitting between them. The germline gives CDR1 SGHTA, CDR2 FQGNSA. CDR3 length: 13 amino acids. The chain's CDR3 is CASSLGVTDTQYF. The DNA of the CDR3 is TGTGCCAGCAGCTTAGGCGTAACAGATACGCAGTATTTT.

The V gene is TRBV5-1, the J gene TRBJ2-7; 8 bases match TRBD2. After removal of 4 bases from V and 2 bases from J, the junction contained 8 bases not matched to a gene. Germline V gene lookup returns CDR1 SGHRS and CDR2 YFSETQ. The CDR3 totals 15 residues. CDR3 DNA: TGCGCCAGCAGCCCCGAGGGACTAGGTACCTACGAGCAGTACTTC. Translated: CASSPEGLGTYEQYF.

The chain recombines TRBV5-4 with TRBJ2-7; 14 nucleotides match TRBD2. CDR3 length equals 16 residues. The junction had 7 bases not matched to a gene; V was cut back by 5 bases and J by 3 bases. CDR1 is SGHNT and CDR2 is YYREEE in the germline V gene (reference sequence). The CDR3 DNA follows: TGTGCCAGCAGTCCGGGGACTAGCGGGAGTTACTACGAGCAGTACTTC. Translating gives CASSPGTSGSYYEQYF. Filled out from reference TRBV5-4 and TRBJ2-7, the complete variable domain reads ETGVTQSPTHLIKTRGQQVTLRCSSQSGHNTVSWYQQALGQGPQFIFQYYREEENGRGNFPPRFSGLQFPNYSSELNVNALELDDSALYLCASSPGTSGSYYEQYFGPGTRLTVT.

The chain recombines TRBV7-2 with TRBJ2-1; D is ambiguous. The length of the CDR3 is 14 residues. Germline V gene sequence: CDR1 SGHTA, CDR2 FQGNSA. The ends were cut back, 8 bases at V and 3 bases at J, with 14 bases in the middle. The CDR3 bases are TGTGCCAGCGGAGAACGTAGCAGCTACAATGAGCAGTTCTTC. This encodes CASGERSSYNEQFF.

This clone was detected a few times. The chain has TRBV2 and TRBJ2-2; D may be TRBD1 (7 bases). The CDR3 is made up of 16 amino acids. The V end lost 6 bases, the J end lost 5 bases, and 19 bases lay between the germline ends. Germline CDR1 is SNHLY and CDR2 is FYNNEI. The CDR3: CASRGPQGGRTGELFF. The CDR3 coding sequence is TGTGCCAGCAGAGGCCCCCAGGGGGGACGGACCGGGGAGCTGTTTTTT. Supplemented by reference TRBV2 and TRBJ2-2, the full variable domain reads EPEVTQTPSHQVTQMGQEVILRCVPISNHLYFYWYRQILGQKVEFLVSFYNNEISEKSEIFDDQFSVERPDGSNFTLKIRSTKLEDSAMYFCASRGPQGGRTGELFFGEGSRLTVL.

The chain has TRBV28 and TRBJ1-2, with TRBD1 as a possible D gene (5 bases). From germline, CDR1 is MDHEN and CDR2 SYDVKM. This CDR3 is built from 16 residues. V was shortened by 5 bases and J by 3 bases, with 19 bases between the two germline ends. In DNA form, the CDR3 reads TGTGCCAGCAGTCTCCGCTCGGGACTGATATACTATGGCTACACCTTC. Encoded protein: CASSLRSGLIYYGYTF.

This sequence joins TRBV3-1 (or the pseudogene TRBV3-2) and TRBJ2-7, with D possibly being TRBD1 (5 bases). Trimming stripped 0 bases from V and 3 bases from J, with 9 bases between. CDR3 length: 14 residues. Germline lookup yields CDR1 LGHDT and CDR2 YNNKEL (reference sequence). CDR3 bases: TGTGCCAGCAGCCAAGATCGGCAGGGCTACGAGCAGTACTTC. It is translated as CASSQDRQGYEQYF.

The chain employs TRBV7-8 and TRBJ2-1; tentative D call: TRBD2 (6 bases). Germline V CDR1 and CDR2: SGHVS, FQNEAQ. The CDR3 sequence is 13 residues long. The V end lost 1 base, the J end lost 9 bases, and 10 bases lay between the germline ends. The CDR3 region has the DNA TGTGCCAGCAGCTTAGGGAGGGCCTTTGAGCAGTTCTTC. Protein: CASSLGRAFEQFF.

The chain recombines TRBV3-1 (or the pseudogene TRBV3-2) with TRBJ2-1; D is undetermined. Germline V gene sequence: CDR1 LGHDT, CDR2 YNNKEL (reference sequence). The CDR3 runs to 13 residues. Trimming shortened V by 2 bases and J by 10 bases, and 12 bases separated the two germline ends. The CDR3 bases are TGTGCCAGCAGCCAAAATAGAGTTGAGGAGCAGTTCTTC. Protein product: CASSQNRVEEQFF.